This section outlines one TCR beta chain sequence together with its context. As yet, its antigen is unknown. The source of the sample is a study of cytomegalovirus exposure and HLA in healthy donors. Overall study findings and caveats: Many donors shared some public TCRs, even though most TCR sequences were rare. A highly shared variant cluster was judged a likely technical artifact. About 180 TCR beta chains were listed as cytomegalovirus-associated. When analyzed later, the rates of TCR association showed variation by HLA locus, with DRB1 the most and HLA-C the fewest.

The PCR made use of 60 Vbeta and 13 Jbeta primers. Measured with immunoSEQ multiplex PCR; TCRdb has only the in-frame clones, and not every one. The data contain around 98,000 clones, roughly 79% of them singletons. The specimen was PBMCs. The clonotype comes from a woman in her thirties or forties in good health and CMV-seronegative.

The CDR3 loop is CASSSVQGYTEAFF. As DNA, the CDR3 is TGTGCCAGCAGCTCGGTCCAGGGTTACACTGAAGCTTTCTTT. The rearrangement joins TRBV11-2 to TRBJ1-1; D may be TRBD1 (5 bases). The CDR3 sequence is 14 residues long. V was cut by 4 bases and J by 3 bases, with 12 bases left in between. Germline V gives CDR1 SGHAT, CDR2 FQNNGV.